These 7 T cell receptor beta chains originate from one sample sequenced in a study of identical twins. TCRdb re-called the 5' RACE reads through MiXCR, storing one row per CDR3 protein. This sample has 450,000 or so distinct CDR3 sequences, with approximately 15% found just once. These sequences were also reported in another study, on yellow fever vaccine responses in identical twins.

The sequenced sample was CD4+ T cells sorted from blood. These receptors all come from a woman between 18 and 29 years old in good health.

This clonotype came up many times. This chain links TRBV12-3 or TRBV12-4 with TRBJ2-7, with D possibly matching TRBD1 (6 bases). V shed 0 bases and J shed 4 bases, with 10 bases lying between them. The CDR3 extends over 14 amino acids. This chain's CDR3 is CASSLARGLYEQYF. For the CDR3, the DNA is TGTGCCAGCAGTTTAGCCAGGGGTTTGTACGAGCAGTACTTC.

At least ten counts were recorded for this clonotype. The chain couples TRBV3-1 to TRBJ2-1; unclear D gene. Trimming shortened V by 1 base and J by 6 bases, and 16 bases separated the two germline ends. The CDR3 spans 16 residues. Germline V CDR1 and CDR2: LGHDT, YNNKEL (reference sequence). Here the CDR3 reads CASSQAIAAVGNEQFF. Here the CDR3 DNA reads TGTGCCAGCAGCCAAGCGATCGCGGCGGTGGGCAATGAGCAGTTCTTC.

The chain recombines TRBV5-1 with TRBJ2-3; maybe TRBD2 (7 bases). Per germline, CDR1 SGHRS and CDR2 YFSETQ. CDR3 length: 15 residues. The V gene lost 3 bases and the J gene lost 3 bases, with 14 bases spanning the gap. The CDR3 DNA follows: TGCGCCAGCAGCTGGGGGGGCCCAGGGACAGATACGCAGTATTTT. This gives the protein CASSWGGPGTDTQYF.

V and J are TRBV24-1 and TRBJ2-1; 8 bases are shared with TRBD1. This CDR3 is 16 amino acids long. J gave up 9 bases and V 1 base, and 10 bases lay outside the gene matches. The germline V gene has CDR1 KGHDR and CDR2 SFDVKD. CDR3 residues: CATSDLRTGSVGEQFF. The CDR3 DNA reads as TGTGCCACCAGTGATTTAAGGACAGGGTCTGTTGGTGAGCAGTTCTTC.

This clonotype was recorded many times. The chain is built from TRBV5-1 and TRBJ2-7; D uncertain. CDR1 is SGHRS and CDR2 is YFSETQ in the germline V gene. Trimming took off 4 bases at V and 7 bases at J, with 18 bases between the two ends. CDR3 size: 14 residues. The CDR3 here is CASSGKAGAEEQYF. CDR3 in DNA: TGCGCCAGCAGCGGGAAGGCCGGAGCCGAGGAGCAGTACTTC.

The chain uses TRBV13 and TRBJ2-7, with D maybe TRBD2 (7 bases). The CDR3 covers 16 residues. CDR1 PRHDT and CDR2 FYEKMQ come from the germline V gene (reference sequence). Trimming removed 5 bases at V and 4 bases at J, with 21 bases between. The CDR3 bases are TGTGCCAGCAGCAAGAGGGGAGGGCAGGGGATATACGAGCAGTACTTC. The encoded protein is CASSKRGGQGIYEQYF.

A few counts support this clonotype. The chain recombines TRBV6-1 with TRBJ1-1, with a weak D call TRBD1 (5 bases). The CDR3 length is 13 residues. The germline V gene encodes CDR1 MNHNS and CDR2 SASEGT. V lost 6 bases to trimming and J lost 0 bases, with 8 bases between them. Written as DNA, the CDR3 is TGTGCCAGCAGGGACACTTTGAACACTGAAGCTTTCTTT. Its protein is CASRDTLNTEAFF.